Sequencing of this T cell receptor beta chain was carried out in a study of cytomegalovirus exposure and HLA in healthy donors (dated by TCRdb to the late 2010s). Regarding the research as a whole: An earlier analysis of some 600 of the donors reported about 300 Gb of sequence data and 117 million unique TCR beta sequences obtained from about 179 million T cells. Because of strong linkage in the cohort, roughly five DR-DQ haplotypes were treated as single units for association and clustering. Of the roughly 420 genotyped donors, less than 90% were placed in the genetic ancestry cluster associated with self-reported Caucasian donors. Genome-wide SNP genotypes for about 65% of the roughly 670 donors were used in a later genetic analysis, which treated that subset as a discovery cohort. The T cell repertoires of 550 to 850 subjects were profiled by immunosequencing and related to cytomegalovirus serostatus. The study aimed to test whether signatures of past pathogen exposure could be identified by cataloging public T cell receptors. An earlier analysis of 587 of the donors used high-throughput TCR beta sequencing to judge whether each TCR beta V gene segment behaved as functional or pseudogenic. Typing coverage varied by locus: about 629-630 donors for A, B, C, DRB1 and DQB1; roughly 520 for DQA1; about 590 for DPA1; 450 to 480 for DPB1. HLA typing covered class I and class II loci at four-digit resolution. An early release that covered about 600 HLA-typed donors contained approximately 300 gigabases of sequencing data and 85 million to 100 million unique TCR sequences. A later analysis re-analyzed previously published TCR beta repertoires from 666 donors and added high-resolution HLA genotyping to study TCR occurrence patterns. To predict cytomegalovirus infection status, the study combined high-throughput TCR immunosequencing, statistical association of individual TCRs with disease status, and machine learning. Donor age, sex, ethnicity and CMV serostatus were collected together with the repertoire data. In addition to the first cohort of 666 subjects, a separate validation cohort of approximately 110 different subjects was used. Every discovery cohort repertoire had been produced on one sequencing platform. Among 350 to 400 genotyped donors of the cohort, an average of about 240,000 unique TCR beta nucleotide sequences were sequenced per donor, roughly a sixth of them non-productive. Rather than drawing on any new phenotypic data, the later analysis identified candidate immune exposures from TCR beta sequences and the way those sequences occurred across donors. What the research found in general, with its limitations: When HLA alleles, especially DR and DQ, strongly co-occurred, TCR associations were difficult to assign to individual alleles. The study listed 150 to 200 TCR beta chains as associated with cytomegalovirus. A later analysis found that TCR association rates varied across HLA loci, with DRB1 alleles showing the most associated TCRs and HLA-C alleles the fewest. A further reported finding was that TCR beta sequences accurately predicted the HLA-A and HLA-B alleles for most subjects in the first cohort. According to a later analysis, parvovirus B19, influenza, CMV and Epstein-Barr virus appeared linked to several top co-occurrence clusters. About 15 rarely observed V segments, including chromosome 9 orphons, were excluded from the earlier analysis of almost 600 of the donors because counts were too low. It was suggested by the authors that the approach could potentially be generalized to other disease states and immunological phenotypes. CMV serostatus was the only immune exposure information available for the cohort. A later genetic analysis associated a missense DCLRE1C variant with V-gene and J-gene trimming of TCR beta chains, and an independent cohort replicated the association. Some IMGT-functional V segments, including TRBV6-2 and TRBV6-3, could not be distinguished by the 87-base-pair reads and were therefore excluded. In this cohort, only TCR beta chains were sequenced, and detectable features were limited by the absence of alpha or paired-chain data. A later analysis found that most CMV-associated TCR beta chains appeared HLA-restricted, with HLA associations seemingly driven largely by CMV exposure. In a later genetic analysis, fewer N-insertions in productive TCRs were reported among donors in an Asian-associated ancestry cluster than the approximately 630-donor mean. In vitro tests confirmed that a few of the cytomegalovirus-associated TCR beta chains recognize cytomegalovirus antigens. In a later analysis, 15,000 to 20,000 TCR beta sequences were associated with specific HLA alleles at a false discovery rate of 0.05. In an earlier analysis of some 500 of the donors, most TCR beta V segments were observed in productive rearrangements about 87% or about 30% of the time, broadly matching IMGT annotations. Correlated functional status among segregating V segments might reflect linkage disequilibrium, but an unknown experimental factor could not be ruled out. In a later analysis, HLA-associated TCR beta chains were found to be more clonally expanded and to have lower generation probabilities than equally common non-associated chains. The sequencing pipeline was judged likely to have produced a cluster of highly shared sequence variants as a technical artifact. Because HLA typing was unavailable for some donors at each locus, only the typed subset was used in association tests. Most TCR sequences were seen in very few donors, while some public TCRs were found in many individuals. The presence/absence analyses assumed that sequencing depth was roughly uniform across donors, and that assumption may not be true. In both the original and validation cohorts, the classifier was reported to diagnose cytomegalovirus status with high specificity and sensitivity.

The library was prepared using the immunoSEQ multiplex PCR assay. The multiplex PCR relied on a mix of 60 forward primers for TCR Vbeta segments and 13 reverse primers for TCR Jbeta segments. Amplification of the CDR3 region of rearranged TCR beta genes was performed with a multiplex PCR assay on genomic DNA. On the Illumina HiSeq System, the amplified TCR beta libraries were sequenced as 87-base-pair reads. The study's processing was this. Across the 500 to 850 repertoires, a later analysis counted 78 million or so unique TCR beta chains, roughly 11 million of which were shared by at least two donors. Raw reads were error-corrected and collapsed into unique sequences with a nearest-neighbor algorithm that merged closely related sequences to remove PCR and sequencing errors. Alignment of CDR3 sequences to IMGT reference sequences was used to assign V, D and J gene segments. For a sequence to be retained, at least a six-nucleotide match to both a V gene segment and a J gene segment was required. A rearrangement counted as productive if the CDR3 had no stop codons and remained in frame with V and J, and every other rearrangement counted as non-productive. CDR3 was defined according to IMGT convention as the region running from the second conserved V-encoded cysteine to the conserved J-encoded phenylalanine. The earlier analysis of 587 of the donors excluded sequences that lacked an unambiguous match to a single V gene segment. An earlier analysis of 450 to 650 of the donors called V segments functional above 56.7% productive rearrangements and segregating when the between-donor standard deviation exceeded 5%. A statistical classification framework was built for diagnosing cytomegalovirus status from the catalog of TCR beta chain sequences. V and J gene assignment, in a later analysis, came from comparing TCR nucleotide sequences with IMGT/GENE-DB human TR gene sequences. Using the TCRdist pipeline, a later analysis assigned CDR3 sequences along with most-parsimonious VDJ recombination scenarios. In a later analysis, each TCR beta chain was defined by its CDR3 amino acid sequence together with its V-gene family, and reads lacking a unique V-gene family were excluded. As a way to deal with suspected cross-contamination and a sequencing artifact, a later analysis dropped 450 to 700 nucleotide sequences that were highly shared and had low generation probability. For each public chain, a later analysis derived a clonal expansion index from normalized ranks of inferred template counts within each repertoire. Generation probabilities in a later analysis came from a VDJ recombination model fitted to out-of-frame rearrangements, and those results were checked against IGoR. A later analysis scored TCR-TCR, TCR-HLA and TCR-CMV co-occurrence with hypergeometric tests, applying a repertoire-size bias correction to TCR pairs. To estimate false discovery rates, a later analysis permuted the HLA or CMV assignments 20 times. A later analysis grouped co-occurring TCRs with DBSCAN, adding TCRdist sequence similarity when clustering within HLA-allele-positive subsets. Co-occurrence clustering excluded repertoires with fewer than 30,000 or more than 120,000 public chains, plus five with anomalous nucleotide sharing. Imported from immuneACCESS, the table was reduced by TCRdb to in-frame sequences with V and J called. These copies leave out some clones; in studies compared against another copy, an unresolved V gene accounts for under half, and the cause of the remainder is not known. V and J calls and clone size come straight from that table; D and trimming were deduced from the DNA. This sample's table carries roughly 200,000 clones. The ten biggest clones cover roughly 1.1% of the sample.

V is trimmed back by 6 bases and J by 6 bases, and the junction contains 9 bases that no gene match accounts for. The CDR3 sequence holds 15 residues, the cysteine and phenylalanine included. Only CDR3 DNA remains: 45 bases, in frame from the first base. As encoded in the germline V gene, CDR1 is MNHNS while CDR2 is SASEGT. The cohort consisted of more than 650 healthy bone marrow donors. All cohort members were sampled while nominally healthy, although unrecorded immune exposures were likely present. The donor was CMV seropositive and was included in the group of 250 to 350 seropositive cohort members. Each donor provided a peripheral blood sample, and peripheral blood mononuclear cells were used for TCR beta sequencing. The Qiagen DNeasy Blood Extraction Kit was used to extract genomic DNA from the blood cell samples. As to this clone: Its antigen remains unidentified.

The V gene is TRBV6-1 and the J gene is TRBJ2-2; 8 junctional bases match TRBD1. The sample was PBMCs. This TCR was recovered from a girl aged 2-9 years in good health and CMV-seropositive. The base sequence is TGTGCCAGCAGGAGAACAGGGGGAATCGCCGGGGAGCTGTTTTTT. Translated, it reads CASRRTGGIAGELFF.